The 25 T cell receptor beta chains below come from one sample, sequenced in a study of OX40 agonist ivuxolimab in advanced cancers. Sequencing was performed with immunoSEQ multiplex PCR; in TCRdb, only in-frame clones are kept and a portion is missing. The sample lists roughly 53,000 clones, roughly 84% occurring once. Sequenced here: CD4+ or CD8+ T cells sorted from blood, sampled in a trial of the OX40 agonist ivuxolimab. These receptors all stem from an adult with an advanced solid tumor such as melanoma, head and neck, liver or kidney cancer.

This chain connects TRBV2 to TRBJ2-7; D is perhaps TRBD1 (5 bases). The germline V gene has CDR1 SNHLY and CDR2 FYNNEI. V shed 7 bases and J shed 4 bases, with 11 bases lying between them. CDR3 length: 12 residues. The CDR3 sequence is CASNQGYYEQYF. The CDR3 nucleotides are TGTGCCAGCAATCAGGGTTATTACGAGCAGTACTTC.

This clone was seen just once. This chain links TRBV6-1 with TRBJ2-2, with D perhaps matching TRBD1 (6 bases). Germline V CDR1 and CDR2: MNHNS, SASEGT. V lost 4 bases, J lost 1 base, and 13 bases lay in between. The CDR3 is 16 amino acids. CDR3 protein: CASSVLGTLNTGELFF. CDR3 DNA sequence: TGTGCCAGCAGTGTACTAGGGACATTGAACACCGGGGAGCTGTTTTTT.

The V gene is TRBV15, the J gene TRBJ2-5; 8 positions match TRBD2. Germline values: CDR1 LNHNV, CDR2 YYDKDF (reference sequence). This CDR3 has 18 amino acids. The ends lost 3 bases at V and 5 bases at J; junction bases unmatched: 17. CDR3 protein: CATSSTPGGPAGGETQYF. CDR3 in DNA: TGTGCCACCAGCAGTACCCCGGGAGGGCCCGCGGGCGGGGAGACCCAGTACTTC.

The chain carries TRBV7-2 and TRBJ2-7; weak D call: TRBD1 (5 bases). V was shortened by 5 bases and J by 1 base, with 15 bases between the two germline ends. The CDR3 is 15 amino acids. Germline V gene sequence: CDR1 SGHTA, CDR2 FQGNSA. The CDR3 loop reads CASSLGAGMSYEQYF. The CDR3 nucleotides are TGTGCCAGCAGCCTAGGGGCAGGGATGTCCTACGAGCAGTACTTC.

This chain uses TRBV7-5 with TRBJ2-6; the D call TRBD2 from the table was never checked on the DNA. TRBV7-5 is a known pseudogene. This CDR3 comprises 16 residues. CDR3 region: CARSLERRSGANVLTF. As DNA, the CDR3 is TGTGCCAGAAGCTTAGAGCGGCGGTCTGGGGCCAACGTCCTGACTTTC.

The chain carries TRBV15 and TRBJ1-5; no firm D call. V gave up 0 bases and J gave up 7 bases, with 10 bases separating them. Germline V CDR1 and CDR2: LNHNV, YYDKDF (reference sequence). There are 14 residues in the CDR3. In DNA form, the CDR3 reads TGTGCCACCAGCAGAGACCCCACTGGGCAGCCCCAGCATTTT. Translating it yields CATSRDPTGQPQHF.

This clone was seen only once. The chain links TRBV19 to TRBJ2-1, with 10 bases that match TRBD2. Per the germline V gene, CDR1 is LNHDA and CDR2 is SQIVND (reference sequence). J gave up 7 bases and V 4 bases, and 16 bases lay outside the gene matches. This CDR3 is 18 amino acids long. Here the CDR3 DNA reads TGTGCCAGTAGTAGGTCCAGCGGGGGGGCAGTTGCGAGGAATGAGCAGTTCTTC. Amino acids: CASSRSSGGAVARNEQFF.

The count of this clone is one. The gene calls are TRBV28 and TRBJ2-2, with TRBD1 matching 9 bases. The ends lost 5 bases at V and 1 base at J; junction bases unmatched: 5. The CDR3 runs to 16 residues. The germline V gene encodes CDR1 MDHEN and CDR2 SYDVKM. DNA of the CDR3: TGTGCCAGCAGTACCCGACAGGGGGGGAACACCGGGGAGCTGTTTTTT. Its protein product is CASSTRQGGNTGELFF.

This clone has only one observation. This chain joins TRBV5-4 and TRBJ2-5, with a weak D call TRBD2 (5 bases). The CDR3 consists of 15 residues. Trimming cost V 2 bases and J 3 bases, with 14 bases left between them. The germline gives CDR1 SGHNT, CDR2 YYREEE (reference sequence). In nucleotides, the CDR3 is TGTGCCAGCAGCTTCGGCGGCCTGAGGGAAGAGACCCAGTACTTC. Its protein product is CASSFGGLREETQYF.

The V and J genes are TRBV5-1 and TRBJ2-7, with unresolved D. Germline loops: CDR1 SGHRS, CDR2 YFSETQ. Trimming shortened V by 0 bases and J by 3 bases, and 13 bases separated the two germline ends. This CDR3 comprises 15 residues. The CDR3 DNA reads as TGCGCCAGCAGCTTGGGCCCGAACTTAAGCTACGAGCAGTACTTC. Protein sequence: CASSLGPNLSYEQYF.

The chain recombines TRBV4-2 with TRBJ2-1; no clear D. Germline V gives CDR1 LGHNA, CDR2 YNFKEQ. V lost 1 base and J lost 1, with 5 bases in between. CDR3 length equals 14 residues. CDR3 nucleotides: TGTGCCAGCAGCCAAGGGCCATCCTACAATGAGCAGTTCTTC. The encoded protein is CASSQGPSYNEQFF.

The rearrangement joins TRBV14 to TRBJ2-5, with 8 bases identical to TRBD2. Germline V gene data show CDR1 as SGHDN and CDR2 as FVKESK. The J segment lost 2 bases and the V segment lost 2 bases, leaving 1 base of the junction unmatched. The CDR3 has 14 amino acids. CDR3 in amino acids: CASSQRLAQETQYF. In DNA form, the CDR3 reads TGTGCCAGCAGCCAAAGACTAGCGCAAGAGACCCAGTACTTC.

This clone was recorded once. J is TRBJ1-1 and V is TRBV6-1; the D is unclear. Trimming stripped 3 bases from V and 0 bases from J, with 14 bases between. Germline V CDR1 and CDR2: MNHNS, SASEGT. This CDR3 is 16 amino acids long. CDR3 region: CASSDYPRSMNTEAFF. The DNA for the CDR3 is TGTGCCAGCAGTGATTACCCTAGAAGTATGAACACTGAAGCTTTCTTT.

The chain employs TRBV2 and TRBJ1-6; D not certain. This CDR3 is built from 15 residues. Trimming took 6 bases from V and 5 from J, leaving 14 bases between them. CDR1 and CDR2 from the germline V gene are SNHLY and FYNNEI. Written as DNA, the CDR3 is TGTGCCAGCAGCCCTTTCTCGGGAGATAATTCACCCCTCCACTTT. Protein sequence: CASSPFSGDNSPLHF.

A few counts support this clone. The chain carries TRBV15 and TRBJ2-7; 8 nucleotides line up with TRBD2. V lost 0 bases and J lost 3; bases outside the gene matches: 7. There are 16 residues in the CDR3. Per germline, CDR1 LNHNV and CDR2 YYDKDF (reference sequence). The CDR3 DNA is TGTGCCACCAGCAGAGATCTGCGGGGGGCAAACTACGAGCAGTACTTC. Protein sequence: CATSRDLRGANYEQYF.

The chain uses TRBV5-1 and TRBJ1-2, with TRBD1 matching over 9 bases. J was trimmed by 6 bases and V by 4 bases; bases with no gene match: 7. In germline, CDR1 is SGHRS, CDR2 YFSETQ. This CDR3 region has 14 residues. CDR3 residues: CASSPRQGEDGYTF. DNA of the CDR3: TGCGCCAGCAGCCCGAGACAGGGGGAGGATGGCTACACCTTC. The full variable domain, its missing parts supplied by reference TRBV5-1 and TRBJ1-2, is KAGVTQTPRYLIKTRGQQVTLSCSPISGHRSVSWYQQTPGQGLQFLFEYFSETQRNKGNFPGRFSGRQFSNSRSEMNVSTLELGDSALYLCASSPRQGEDGYTFGSGTRLTVV.

The rearrangement uses TRBV30 and TRBJ1-4; D not resolved. V lost 5 bases and J 0 bases, leaving 16 bases between the germline ends. Germline V gives CDR1 GTSNPN, CDR2 SVGIG (reference sequence). The CDR3 consists of 16 residues. The CDR3 nucleotides are TGTGCCTGGGCCTTGACTGGTCGTGCAACTAATGAAAAACTGTTTTTT. Translation gives CAWALTGRATNEKLFF.

The CDR3 is CASSLALWENTGELFF. The CDR3 region has the DNA TGTGCCAGCAGCTTGGCTTTGTGGGAGAACACCGGGGAGCTGTTTTTT. V gene TRBV5-6 combines with J gene TRBJ2-2; D unclear. Germline V gene sequence: CDR1 SGHDT, CDR2 YYEEEE. V lost 0 bases to trimming and J lost 1 base, with 10 bases between them. The CDR3 totals 16 residues. Drawing the rest from reference TRBV5-6 and TRBJ2-2, the complete variable domain is DAGVTQSPTHLIKTRGQQVTLRCSPKSGHDTVSWYQQALGQGPQFIFQYYEEEERQRGNFPDRFSGHQFPNYSSELNVNALLLGDSALYLCASSLALWENTGELFFGEGSRLTVL.

The chain recombines TRBV9 with TRBJ1-4; D is unresolved. The ends were cut back, 2 bases at V and 0 bases at J, with 5 bases in the middle. Germline CDR1 SGDLS, CDR2 YYNGEE. This CDR3 is 14 amino acids long. The CDR3 region is CASSVGSTNEKLFF. Here the CDR3 DNA reads TGTGCCAGCAGCGTGGGGTCAACTAATGAAAAACTGTTTTTT.

This clone was observed a single time. The chain recombines TRBV15 with TRBJ1-4, with TRBD1 as a possible D gene (5 bases). This CDR3 spans 15 amino acids. The germline gives CDR1 LNHNV, CDR2 YYDKDF (reference sequence). Between the trimmed V and J ends, which lost 3 bases and 7 bases, there was a span of 15 bases. CDR3 DNA: TGTGCCACCAGCAGCCGATGGGGGGGAGCTGAAAAACTGTTTTTT. As protein: CATSSRWGGAEKLFF.

This chain connects TRBV27 to TRBJ1-1, with D possibly being TRBD1 (6 bases). The V and J ends lost 5 bases and 10 bases respectively, with 17 bases between them. CDR3 size: 13 residues. The germline V gene has CDR1 MNHEY and CDR2 SMNVEV (reference sequence). This chain's CDR3 is CASSPRDNGVAFF. In DNA, the CDR3 is TGTGCCAGCAGTCCTCGGGACAACGGTGTAGCTTTCTTT.

CDR3 coding DNA: TGTGCCTGGAGTGGGGGGGATAGCAATCAGCCCCAGCATTTT. The encoded protein is CAWSGGDSNQPQHF. The V and J genes are TRBV30 and TRBJ1-5; tentative D call: TRBD1 (5 bases). The V gene's germline CDR1 is GTSNPN and CDR2 SVGIG (reference sequence). Trimming stripped 1 base from V and 0 bases from J, with 7 bases between. The CDR3 has 14 residues.

This chain links TRBV28 with TRBJ2-7; D assignment may be TRBD1 or TRBD2 (6 bases each). Per germline, CDR1 MDHEN and CDR2 SYDVKM. Trimming stripped 4 bases from V and 12 bases from J, with 13 bases between. CDR3 size: 11 residues. The CDR3: CASSWGAEAYF. In nucleotides, the CDR3 is TGTGCCAGCAGTTGGGGGGCGGAGGCGTACTTC.

The V call is TRBV6-6, the J call TRBJ1-6, with D unresolved. This CDR3 is 15 amino acids long. Germline assignment: CDR1 MNHNY and CDR2 SVGAGI (reference sequence). Trimming removed 10 bases at V and 0 bases at J, with 13 bases between. The CDR3 nucleotides read TGTGCCACCTTAGAAAGGAGCTCCTATAATTCACCCCTCCACTTT. Protein sequence: CATLERSSYNSPLHF.

In its sample, this clone was seen once. The chain joins TRBV4-1 to TRBJ2-2; D unclear. This CDR3 region has 15 residues. V was cut by 4 bases and J by 6 bases, with 15 bases left in between. Germline assignment: CDR1 MGHRA and CDR2 YSYEKL. CDR3 residues: CASSPPRYRAGELFF. The DNA of the CDR3 is TGCGCCAGCAGCCCACCCCGATACCGTGCCGGGGAGCTGTTTTTT.